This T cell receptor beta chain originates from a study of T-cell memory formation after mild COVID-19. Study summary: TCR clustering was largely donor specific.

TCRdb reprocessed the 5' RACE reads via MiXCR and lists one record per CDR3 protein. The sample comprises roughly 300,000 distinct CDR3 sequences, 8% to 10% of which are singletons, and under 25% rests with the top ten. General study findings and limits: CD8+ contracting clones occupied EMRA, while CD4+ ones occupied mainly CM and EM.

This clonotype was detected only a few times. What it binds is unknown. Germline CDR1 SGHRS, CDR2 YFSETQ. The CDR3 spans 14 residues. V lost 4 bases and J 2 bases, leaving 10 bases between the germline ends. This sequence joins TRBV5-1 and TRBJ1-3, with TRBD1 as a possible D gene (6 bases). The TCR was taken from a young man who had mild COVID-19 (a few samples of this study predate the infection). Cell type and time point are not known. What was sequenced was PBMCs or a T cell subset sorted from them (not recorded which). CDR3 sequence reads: CASSGAGAGNTIYF. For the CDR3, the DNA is TGCGCCAGCAGCGGGGCAGGGGCTGGAAACACCATATATTTT.